The present TCR beta chain was sequenced within a study of early T cells in non-severe SARS-CoV-2 infection. Study information: RNA in bulk from unsorted whole blood was sequenced, and chains were unpaired.

Overall study results and limits: Clonotype matching in VDJdb favored anti-spike CD8 responses and did not capture private and CD4 specificities.

Researchers tagged individual cDNA molecules with unique molecular identifiers. Each CDR3 protein is one row after TCRdb ran MiXCR on the 5' RACE reads. The repertoire consists of tens of thousands of distinct CDR3 sequences, with under 7.5% occurring once and the leading ten covering around 21%. V was shortened by 1 base and J by 5 bases, with 16 bases between the two germline ends. This CDR3 spans 15 amino acids. Looked up from germline, CDR1 is SGHRS and CDR2 is YFSETQ. This clonotype has just a few counts. The antigen remains undetermined. The chain couples TRBV5-1 to TRBJ2-7; no clear D gene. This TCR came from an adult who was a healthcare worker with PCR-confirmed SARS-CoV-2 infection or an uninfected control (not recorded which). The starting material was whole blood, obtained at baseline. The CDR3 region has the DNA TGCGCCAGCAGCTTGATGGGCCCCCGTGTCAACGAGCAGTACTTC. Translating gives CASSLMGPRVNEQYF.